These T cell receptor beta chains were read from a single sample in a study of brain T cells in children with intractable seizures. This table comes from immunoSEQ multiplex PCR, and its TCRdb copy is limited to in-frame clones, with some not included. The table lists around 340,000 clones, 85% to 95% of them singletons. Specimen: peripheral blood, collected 5 to 6 months after surgery. The source of these receptors is a boy less than two years old with tuberous sclerosis and intractable seizures. The conserved cysteine and the conserved F or W are not part of the CDR3 here. Fields, in order: CDR3 protein, J gene, CDR3 length, V gene.

CDR3 protein: ASSSLKRTGKGNSPLH; J gene: TRBJ1-6; CDR3 length: 16; V gene: TRBV27
CDR3 protein: SGSGWNTDTQY; J gene: TRBJ2-3; CDR3 length: 11; V gene: TRBV29-1
CDR3 protein: SVVPTTGELF; J gene: TRBJ2-2; CDR3 length: 10; V gene: TRBV29-1
CDR3 protein: ASSVGTRALDSPLH; J gene: TRBJ1-6; CDR3 length: 14; V gene: TRBV10-2
CDR3 protein: ASRPRLEGTEAF; J gene: TRBJ1-1; CDR3 length: 12; V gene: TRBV27
CDR3 protein: ASSVDFGGGEQF; J gene: TRBJ2-1; CDR3 length: 12; V gene: TRBV9
CDR3 protein: ASSLGGIHQPQH; J gene: TRBJ1-5; CDR3 length: 12; V gene: TRBV5-1
CDR3 protein: ASSYSRQGNTEAF; J gene: TRBJ1-1; CDR3 length: 13; V gene: TRBV6-5
CDR3 protein: ASSYLGGQDYGYT; J gene: TRBJ1-2; CDR3 length: 13; V gene: TRBV6-5
CDR3 protein: ASSQVGGGRTDTQY; J gene: TRBJ2-3; CDR3 length: 14; V gene: TRBV4-1
CDR3 protein: ASSYRTGAGNTIY; J gene: TRBJ1-3; CDR3 length: 13; V gene: TRBV6-5
CDR3 protein: ASSSNRGNSYNEQF; J gene: TRBJ2-1; CDR3 length: 14; V gene: TRBV7-3
CDR3 protein: ASSTGQGTEKLF; J gene: TRBJ1-4; CDR3 length: 12; V gene: TRBV5-1
CDR3 protein: SVLNTGTDTQY; J gene: TRBJ2-3; CDR3 length: 11; V gene: TRBV29-1
CDR3 protein: ASTQQGIDTEAF; J gene: TRBJ1-1; CDR3 length: 12; V gene: TRBV19
CDR3 protein: ASSLEGNRPFATDTQY; J gene: TRBJ2-3; CDR3 length: 16; V gene: TRBV11-3
CDR3 protein: ASRDPGGDYGYT; J gene: TRBJ1-2; CDR3 length: 12; V gene: TRBV6-5
CDR3 protein: ASSEATGWETQY; J gene: TRBJ2-5; CDR3 length: 12; V gene: TRBV2
CDR3 protein: ASSLARSYEQY; J gene: TRBJ2-7; CDR3 length: 11; V gene: TRBV12-3/TRBV12-4
CDR3 protein: SVMAGSYEQY; J gene: TRBJ2-7; CDR3 length: 10; V gene: TRBV29-1
CDR3 protein: ASSFYRGGYT; J gene: TRBJ1-2; CDR3 length: 10; V gene: TRBV11-3
CDR3 protein: ATSRGLASGANVLT; J gene: TRBJ2-6; CDR3 length: 14; V gene: TRBV15
CDR3 protein: ASSAYSLSEAF; J gene: TRBJ1-1; CDR3 length: 11; V gene: TRBV5-1
CDR3 protein: ASSAGRSGIPYEQY; J gene: TRBJ2-7; CDR3 length: 14; V gene: TRBV9
CDR3 protein: ASSLGAGFAGEHEQF; J gene: TRBJ2-1; CDR3 length: 15; V gene: TRBV7-9
CDR3 protein: ASSQPGWGDTQY; J gene: TRBJ2-3; CDR3 length: 12; V gene: TRBV14
CDR3 protein: ASSTDRVNEKLF; J gene: TRBJ1-4; CDR3 length: 12; V gene: TRBV11-2
CDR3 protein: ASSLREEYEQY; J gene: TRBJ2-7; CDR3 length: 11; V gene: TRBV27
CDR3 protein: ASRDGVGGYT; J gene: TRBJ1-2; CDR3 length: 10; V gene: TRBV6-6
CDR3 protein: ASSLGQQYNEQF; J gene: TRBJ2-1; CDR3 length: 12; V gene: TRBV5-4
CDR3 protein: ASSYGLGEQF; J gene: TRBJ2-1; CDR3 length: 10; V gene: TRBV12-3/TRBV12-4
CDR3 protein: ASSDDWVEGYT; J gene: TRBJ1-2; CDR3 length: 11; V gene: TRBV25-1
CDR3 protein: ASSFGSDSSNTGELF; J gene: TRBJ2-2; CDR3 length: 15; V gene: TRBV7-6
CDR3 protein: ASTTSGGAREQY; J gene: TRBJ2-7; CDR3 length: 12; V gene: TRBV19
CDR3 protein: ASSLPTGGTEAF; J gene: TRBJ1-1; CDR3 length: 12; V gene: TRBV19
CDR3 protein: ASRDTEAF; J gene: TRBJ1-1; CDR3 length: 8; V gene: TRBV2
CDR3 protein: ASSSEPYYTEAF; J gene: TRBJ1-1; CDR3 length: 12; V gene: TRBV6-5
CDR3 protein: ASSPGTSGSTAYNEQF; J gene: TRBJ2-1; CDR3 length: 16; V gene: TRBV27
CDR3 protein: ASRLAGGPSTDTQY; J gene: TRBJ2-3; CDR3 length: 14; V gene: TRBV19
CDR3 protein: ASSLVGTITGELF; J gene: TRBJ2-2; CDR3 length: 13; V gene: TRBV13
CDR3 protein: ASSYSGGDYGYT; J gene: TRBJ1-2; CDR3 length: 12; V gene: TRBV27